Below, 31 T cell receptor beta chains from the same sample are listed, as sequenced in a study of blood T cell repertoires in COVID-19. Using immunoSEQ multiplex PCR, the repertoire was profiled, and TCRdb retains in-frame clones only, with some absent. This sample has roughly 200,000 clones; 80% to 85% occur once, and the top ten carry approximately 4.8%. The sample taken for sequencing was peripheral blood. These receptors all stem from a man aged 45 to 65 with active or convalescent COVID-19.

Regarding this clone: The sample carries other DNA sequences with the same CDR3. The chain combines TRBV6-5 with TRBJ1-5, with D unclear. The germline V and J ends were trimmed by 0 bases and 4 bases, with 4 bases remaining between them. This CDR3 spans 13 amino acids. Germline CDR1 MNHEY, CDR2 SVGAGI. The CDR3 here is CASSYSRNQPQHF. DNA of the CDR3: TGTGCCAGCAGTTACTCGAGAAATCAGCCCCAGCATTTT.

The gene calls are TRBV4-1 and TRBJ1-3; TRBD1 agrees at 7 bases. The CDR3 has 15 residues. CDR1 MGHRA and CDR2 YSYEKL come from the germline V gene. Germline trimming cut 0 bases from V and 9 bases from J; bases unmatched to any gene: 8. In nucleotides, the CDR3 is TGCGCCAGCAGCCAAGATTGGGGACAGCGAAGCACCATATATTTT. Translating gives CASSQDWGQRSTIYF.

The chain combines TRBV6-4 with TRBJ2-3, with 8 bases identical to TRBD2. The ends lost 7 bases at V and 2 bases at J; junction bases unmatched: 11. Per the germline V gene, CDR1 is MRHNA and CDR2 is SNTAGT. This CDR3 spans 16 amino acids. CDR3 DNA sequence: TGTGCCAGCACCAGACGGGGGGGCCCCTTCACAGATACGCAGTATTTT. Encoded protein: CASTRRGGPFTDTQYF.

The chain combines TRBV9 with TRBJ2-1; TRBD1 agrees at 10 bases. V was pared by 0 bases and J by 11 bases, with 8 bases of the junction left unmatched. CDR3 length: 15 residues. Per germline, CDR1 SGDLS and CDR2 YYNGEE. This CDR3 reads CASSVEGQGLQKQFF. CDR3 sequence (DNA): TGTGCCAGCAGCGTAGAGGGACAGGGGCTACAGAAGCAGTTCTTC.

The gene calls are TRBV11-3 and TRBJ2-1; D is possibly TRBD1 (5 bases). CDR1 is SGHNT and CDR2 is YENEEA in the germline V gene. V was shortened by 4 bases and J by 1 base, with 14 bases between the two germline ends. CDR3 length: 16 amino acids. The CDR3 bases are TGTGCCAGCAGCTCCACCGGAACAGGTTCCTACAATGAGCAGTTCTTC. It encodes CASSSTGTGSYNEQFF.

The genes are TRBV2 and TRBJ2-5; tentatively, D is TRBD2 (7 bases). Germline V gene sequence: CDR1 SNHLY, CDR2 FYNNEI. The CDR3 spans 13 residues. With 6 bases removed from V and 3 bases from J, the gap between germline ends came to 11 bases. Written as DNA, the CDR3 is TGTGCCAGCAGCGGGGGGCGGGAAGAGACCCAGTACTTC. Residues: CASSGGREETQYF.

This clone was counted a single time. CDR3 DNA sequence: TGTGCCAGCAGCGCTCAACCGGGACAGGGACTCATGAACACTGAAGCTTTCTTT. This sequence encodes CASSAQPGQGLMNTEAFF. This chain joins TRBV9 and TRBJ1-1; 9 bases align to TRBD1. This CDR3 comprises 18 residues. CDR1 and CDR2 from the germline V gene are SGDLS and YYNGEE. The V gene end was trimmed by 3 bases and the J gene end by 0 bases; junction bases not matched to a gene: 12.

The rearrangement links TRBV2 to TRBJ1-2, with D possibly being TRBD1 (5 bases). Per germline, CDR1 SNHLY and CDR2 FYNNEI. CDR3 length: 14 residues. Trimming stripped 10 bases from V and 6 bases from J, with 21 bases between. The CDR3 DNA reads as TGTGCCACACGAAGCCTTGGGGCCATGAATGGCTACACCTTC. Translation: CATRSLGAMNGYTF.

This chain uses TRBV7-3 with TRBJ2-1; TRBD2 matches 7 bases. The ends lost 5 bases at V and 0 bases at J; junction bases unmatched: 7. CDR3 length equals 16 residues. Germline-derived CDR1 and CDR2 are SGHTA and FQGTGA. The DNA of the CDR3 is TGTGCCAGCAGCGGCTGGACTAGTTACTCCTACAATGAGCAGTTCTTC. This encodes CASSGWTSYSYNEQFF.

This chain links TRBV5-6 with TRBJ2-3, with a weak D call TRBD1 (5 bases). The germline V gene encodes CDR1 SGHDT and CDR2 YYEEEE. This CDR3 region has 16 residues. V lost 2 bases, J lost 3 bases, and 16 bases lay in between. Here the CDR3 DNA reads TGTGCCAGCAGCTTTGCGCAGGGTGGTTGGACAGATACGCAGTATTTT. Translated: CASSFAQGGWTDTQYF. Variable domain in full (rest from reference TRBV5-6 and TRBJ2-3): DAGVTQSPTHLIKTRGQQVTLRCSPKSGHDTVSWYQQALGQGPQFIFQYYEEEERQRGNFPDRFSGHQFPNYSSELNVNALLLGDSALYLCASSFAQGGWTDTQYFGPGTRLTVL.

The chain uses TRBV3-1 (or the pseudogene TRBV3-2) and TRBJ2-7; D perhaps matches TRBD1 (6 bases). CDR1 is LGHDT, CDR2 YNNKEL, per germline (reference sequence). The ends were cut back, 8 bases at V and 4 bases at J, with 18 bases in the middle. This CDR3 has 14 residues. The CDR3 loop reads CASRKKDRKYEQYF. The CDR3 DNA reads TGTGCCAGCCGAAAAAAGGACAGAAAATACGAGCAGTACTTC.

This chain uses TRBV10-3 with TRBJ2-2, with 8 bases lining up with TRBD2. Looked up from germline, CDR1 is ENHRY and CDR2 is SYGVKD. CDR3 size: 16 residues. Trimming cost V 4 bases and J 4 bases; bases outside gene matches: 8. CDR3 sequence: CAISAGARGGTGELFF. In DNA form, the CDR3 reads TGTGCCATCAGTGCCGGGGCCCGGGGGGGCACCGGGGAGCTGTTTTTT.

V usage is TRBV3-1 (or the pseudogene TRBV3-2) and J usage is TRBJ2-1; 10 bases are a match to TRBD2. Germline lookup yields CDR1 LGHDT and CDR2 YNNKEL (reference sequence). With V trimmed by 8 bases and J by 1 base, 8 bases remained unmatched. The CDR3 runs to 16 residues. As DNA, the CDR3 is TGTGCCAGCCAAAGGAGCGGGGGGGTATCCTACAATGAGCAGTTCTTC. Amino acid sequence: CASQRSGGVSYNEQFF.

This clone was seen only once. The chain combines TRBV7-2 with TRBJ1-6, with 8 bases fitting TRBD1. The V segment lost 4 bases and the J segment 9 bases; nucleotides outside the gene matches: 14. The CDR3 length is 17 residues. The germline CDR1 and CDR2 sequences are SGHTA and FQGNSA. The DNA for the CDR3 is TGTGCCAGCAGCTCGTCCTCAGGGGGCGTAGGGGTTTCACCCCTCCACTTT. Residues: CASSSSSGGVGVSPLHF.

In nucleotides, the CDR3 is TGTGCCAGCAGCCCGGGACTAGCCCAAGAGACCCAGTACTTC. Translation: CASSPGLAQETQYF. This chain joins TRBV7-2 and TRBJ2-5, with TRBD2 matching over 9 bases. V lost 5 bases, J lost 1 base, and 2 bases stayed unmatched. Germline lookup yields CDR1 SGHTA and CDR2 FQGNSA. This CDR3 region has 14 residues.

The chain couples TRBV27 to TRBJ2-3; D might be TRBD2 (6 bases). The CDR3 is 16 amino acids. The V end was cut by 6 bases, the J end by 4 bases, with 20 bases between. CDR1 and CDR2 from the germline V gene are MNHEY and SMNVEV (reference sequence). CDR3 DNA sequence: TGTGCCAGCAGCCCACCGGGGGAACCGGTGCCAGATACGCAGTATTTT. The encoded protein is CASSPPGEPVPDTQYF.

V is TRBV30 and J is TRBJ2-1; D possibly corresponds to TRBD2 (6 bases). In germline, CDR1 is GTSNPN, CDR2 SVGIG (reference sequence). The CDR3 spans 13 residues. V lost 0 bases and J lost 6, with 9 bases in between. CDR3 amino acids: CAWSVYGGNEQFF. The DNA of the CDR3 is TGTGCCTGGAGTGTATACGGGGGCAATGAGCAGTTCTTC.

CDR3 sequence: CASSTVRETQYF. CDR3 nucleotides: TGTGCCAGCAGCACAGTGAGAGAGACCCAGTACTTC. The V call is TRBV28, the J call TRBJ2-5, with D unresolved. Germline CDR1 and CDR2: MDHEN and SYDVKM. Trimming took off 6 bases at V and 4 bases at J, with 9 bases between the two ends. The CDR3 is 12 amino acids.

This chain connects TRBV3-1 (or the pseudogene TRBV3-2) to TRBJ1-3, with 7 bases lining up with TRBD1. Germline CDR1 is LGHDT and CDR2 is YNNKEL (reference sequence). With 5 bases clipped from V and 4 bases from J, the junction kept 2 bases outside the gene matches. The CDR3 is made up of 13 amino acids. This CDR3 reads CASSRGLGNTIYF. As DNA, the CDR3 is TGTGCCAGCAGCAGGGGGCTAGGAAACACCATATATTTT.

The chain is built from TRBV27 and TRBJ1-5; tentatively, D is TRBD1 (6 bases). Germline V lookup: CDR1 MNHEY, CDR2 SMNVEV (reference sequence). This CDR3 has 15 residues. The V and J ends lost 4 bases and 5 bases respectively, with 15 bases between them. CDR3 sequence reads: CASSSSGTQYQPQHF. CDR3 nucleotides: TGTGCCAGCAGTTCCTCCGGGACACAATATCAGCCCCAGCATTTT.

The chain links TRBV9 to TRBJ2-1; 7 bases agree with TRBD2. This CDR3 contains 14 residues. V was clipped by 3 bases and J by 6 bases; unmatched bases: 6. Germline V CDR1 and CDR2: SGDLS, YYNGEE. The CDR3 spells CASSAGGKSNEQFF. The CDR3 DNA follows: TGTGCCAGCAGCGCGGGGGGAAAGAGCAATGAGCAGTTCTTC.

This rearrangement joins TRBV6-1 to TRBJ1-5, with a weak D call TRBD1 (5 bases). Germline values: CDR1 MNHNS, CDR2 SASEGT. V dropped 1 base and J dropped 6 bases, with 10 bases sitting between them. The CDR3 is 14 amino acids. The CDR3 sequence: CASSEERGGQPQHF. CDR3 in DNA: TGTGCCAGCAGTGAAGAGAGGGGAGGTCAGCCCCAGCATTTT.

The CDR3 protein is CASSHSGTGGYEKLFF. The DNA for the CDR3 is TGTGCCAGCAGCCATTCCGGGACAGGGGGCTATGAAAAACTGTTTTTT. The chain employs TRBV3-1 (or the pseudogene TRBV3-2) and TRBJ1-4; 12 bases align to TRBD1. Germline values: CDR1 LGHDT, CDR2 YNNKEL (reference sequence). With V trimmed by 3 bases and J by 6 bases, 5 bases remained unmatched. CDR3 size: 16 residues.

V usage is TRBV12-5 and J usage is TRBJ2-1; TRBD2 matches at 8 bases. There are 15 residues in the CDR3. Germline values: CDR1 LGHNT, CDR2 FRNRAP. With 7 bases clipped from V and 1 base from J, the junction kept 6 bases outside the gene matches. The CDR3 region has the DNA TGTGCTAGTGCCGGAGCGGGGGCTTCCTACAATGAGCAGTTCTTC. This encodes CASAGAGASYNEQFF.

V and J are TRBV5-5 and TRBJ1-6; no clear D gene. The V and J ends lost 0 bases and 8 bases respectively, with 9 bases between them. Germline assignment: CDR1 SGHKS and CDR2 YYEKEE (reference sequence). CDR3 length: 14 amino acids. For the CDR3, the DNA is TGTGCCAGCAGCTTGGCCCTGGCAGATTCACCCCTCCACTTT. Protein product: CASSLALADSPLHF.

The chain carries TRBV15 and TRBJ1-2; D is possibly TRBD1 (5 bases). This CDR3 comprises 14 residues. V was clipped by 5 bases and J by 4 bases, with 14 bases between them. Germline loops: CDR1 LNHNV, CDR2 YYDKDF (reference sequence). DNA of the CDR3: TGTGCCACCAGCGGGGGGGGACCGATCTATGGCTACACCTTC. The encoded protein is CATSGGGPIYGYTF.

This rearrangement joins TRBV25-1 to TRBJ2-3, with 8 bases matching TRBD2. Germline V CDR1 and CDR2: MGHDK, SYGVNS. The V segment lost 6 bases and the J segment 6 bases; nucleotides outside the gene matches: 11. The CDR3 contains 15 residues. The CDR3 coding sequence is TGTGCCAGCAGACGCATACTAGCGGCAGGGGATACGCAGTATTTT. Residues: CASRRILAAGDTQYF.

V gene TRBV7-8 combines with J gene TRBJ2-2; a possible D gene is TRBD1 (5 bases). The CDR3 covers 14 residues. CDR1 and CDR2 from the germline V gene are SGHVS and FQNEAQ. Trimming pared 10 bases from V and 3 bases from J, leaving 15 bases between. The CDR3 DNA reads TGTGCCACCACTTGGGGCAGTTACACCGGGGAGCTGTTTTTT. Translating it yields CATTWGSYTGELFF.

The chain is built from TRBV23-1 and TRBJ1-2, with 7 bases matching TRBD1. TRBV23-1 is an open reading frame whose function is uncertain. V lost 3 bases and J lost 0; bases outside the gene matches: 19. This CDR3 region has 20 residues. The CDR3 sequence is CASSQTPVSGQHVANYGYTF. The DNA for the CDR3 is TGCGCCAGCAGTCAGACCCCGGTCTCGGGACAGCATGTAGCTAACTATGGCTACACCTTC.

The chain is built from TRBV6-5 and TRBJ1-1; no clear D gene. V lost 10 bases and J 4 bases, leaving 13 bases between the germline ends. The CDR3 is 12 residues long. The germline CDR1 and CDR2 sequences are MNHEY and SVGAGI. Here the CDR3 reads CAIQWRPTEAFF. Here the CDR3 DNA reads TGTGCCATTCAATGGAGGCCCACTGAAGCTTTCTTT.

This clone is a singleton in its sample. The chain couples TRBV28 to TRBJ2-7; a weak D match, TRBD1 (5 bases). With 5 bases removed from V and 12 bases from J, the gap between germline ends came to 14 bases. Per germline, CDR1 MDHEN and CDR2 SYDVKM. The CDR3 totals 11 residues. CDR3 loop: CASSRQGPLYF. CDR3 in DNA: TGTGCCAGCAGTCGTCAGGGTCCTCTGTACTTC.